This T cell receptor beta chain stems from a study of CD8+CD57+ T cells in acquired aplastic anemia (dated by TCRdb to between 2018 and 2020). Regarding the research as a whole: A mean of around 3 ug of DNA, ranging from about 0.2 to 27.4 ug, was extracted from sorted CD4+ and CD8+ cells. Mean read counts for healthy donor samples were 8.5 million to 10.8 million for CD4+ cells and around 11 million for CD8+ cells. The investigation overall reported the following: Nearly 30 CD8+ CDR3 sequences were found in both patients and controls but appeared to be highly expressed in patients and within the immunodominant clones of the patients. CD8+ Simpson's diversity did not differ significantly between patients and healthy controls (P=0.060).

Regarding this clonotype: Its antigen specificity is not known. No clone much larger than this one lies a single base away; base qualities are absent.

Genomic DNA served as template for TCR beta VDJ combination and CDR3 sequence profiling. TCR repertoire sequencing was run on an Illumina HiSeq 2000. Per the authors' processing: TRBV/TRBJ rearrangement plots, CDR3 size and DJ length profiles, and Simpson's diversity index were used to evaluate the repertoires. The most abundant DNA sequence in the deep sequencing data was defined as the immunodominant clone. CDR3 amino acid sequences were screened for sharing across subjects and were compared with published repertoires and the VDJdb database. The public reads were reprocessed in TCRdb via fastp at Q25 and MiXCR, keeping in-frame beta chains. For every CDR3 protein sequence, its rows merge into one entry that carries the most common genes and DNA. TCRdb, not the original authors, processed these V and J calls. This sample gives about 200,000 distinct CDR3 sequences in total; roughly 33% of them show up just once. Clones ranked in the top ten supply roughly 1.1% of the sample.

The study deep-sequenced TCR repertoires of sorted CD4+ and CD8+ blood T cells from severe aplastic anemia patients and healthy subjects. Ficoll-Paque density gradient centrifugation was used to isolate peripheral blood mononuclear cells. Before DNA extraction, CD4+ and CD8+ T cells were sorted with FACS or magnetic beads. The CDR3 contains 16 residues, cysteine and phenylalanine counted. Only the CDR3 DNA is retained, 48 bases long and in frame from the first base. The junction shows trimming of 2 bases on V and 0 bases on J, plus 12 bases between the germline ends. Source material: sorted CD4+, CD8+, or CD8+CD57+ T cells (not recorded which) from PBMCs. The receptor comes from a human donor in good health, serving as a control. This chain is built from TRBV12-3 or TRBV12-4 and TRBJ2-3; no D gene call is confident. The nucleotide sequence is TGTGCCAGCAGTTTAATCGGGTCATTTAGCACAGATACGCAGTATTTT. This gives the protein CASSLIGSFSTDTQYF.